These 18 T cell receptor beta chains originate from one sample sequenced in a study of blood T cells in healthy people across ages. Through a sample-barcoded 5' primer and a J-beta primer mix, a second PCR was run for roughly 6 to 11 cycles. A single record per CDR3 protein comes from TCRdb applying MiXCR to the 5' RACE reads. The sample contains about 640,000 distinct CDR3 sequences, around two fifths of which appear only once. Source material: blood. The source is an elderly man in good health.

The V call is TRBV20-1, the J call TRBJ2-7, with D possibly matching TRBD1 (6 bases). Germline CDR1 is DFQATT and CDR2 is SNEGSKA (reference sequence). V lost 3 bases, J lost 0 bases, and 12 bases lay in between. The CDR3 runs 14 residues. The CDR3 DNA sequence: TGCAGTGCTAGCCAGGGGTCAAGCTCCTACGAGCAGTACTTC. It translates to CSASQGSSSYEQYF.

The chain carries TRBV2 and TRBJ2-5; 7 nucleotides align to TRBD1. The CDR3 runs to 14 residues. The V gene end was trimmed by 6 bases and the J gene end by 0 bases; junction bases not matched to a gene: 4. CDR1 and CDR2 from the germline V gene are SNHLY and FYNNEI. The CDR3 here is CASSQDRDQETQYF. DNA of the CDR3: TGTGCCAGCAGCCAAGACAGGGACCAAGAGACCCAGTACTTC.

The V and J genes are TRBV20-1 and TRBJ2-3; D gene ambiguous. Per the germline V gene, CDR1 is DFQATT and CDR2 is SNEGSKA (reference sequence). The CDR3 contains 14 residues. Trimming removed 0 bases from V and 4 bases from J, with 11 bases in between. The DNA of the CDR3 is TGCAGTGCTAGAGAATATGCTAGTCCAGATACGCAGTATTTT. This sequence encodes CSAREYASPDTQYF.

The rearrangement uses TRBV3-1 and TRBJ2-3; 8 bases align to TRBD1. The germline V gene encodes CDR1 LGHDT and CDR2 YNNKEL (reference sequence). V gave up 7 bases and J gave up 7 bases; unmatched junction bases: 4. The CDR3 is 12 amino acids. The CDR3 sequence: CASIDRGNTQYF. The DNA of the CDR3 is TGTGCCAGCATTGACAGGGGCAATACGCAGTATTTT.

The V call is TRBV20-1, the J call TRBJ2-7; 7 bases map to TRBD1. Germline V CDR1 and CDR2: DFQATT, SNEGSKA (reference sequence). Trimming at V came to 5 bases and at J to 3 bases, leaving 4 bases not matched to a gene. CDR3 length equals 12 residues. CDR3 loop: CSADDRVYEQYF. In nucleotides, the CDR3 is TGCAGTGCTGACGACAGGGTCTACGAGCAGTACTTC.

CDR3 protein: CASSPDPLGGANVLTF. Written as DNA, the CDR3 is TGCGCCAGCAGCCCGGACCCCCTGGGCGGGGCCAACGTCCTGACTTTC. This chain links TRBV5-1 with TRBJ2-6; no clear D. From germline, CDR1 is SGHRS and CDR2 YFSETQ. Trimming removed 4 bases from V and 4 bases from J, with 15 bases in between. The CDR3 has 16 residues.

The V call is TRBV5-1, the J call TRBJ2-7; D unresolved. The ends were cut back, 5 bases at V and 5 bases at J, with 17 bases in the middle. Germline loops: CDR1 SGHRS, CDR2 YFSETQ. CDR3 length: 14 amino acids. CDR3 nucleotides: TGCGCCAGCAGTCGGACCGGCGGCGGTGACGAGCAGTACTTC. Translation: CASSRTGGGDEQYF.

This sequence joins TRBV10-2 and TRBJ2-5; 11 nucleotides match TRBD2. This CDR3 region has 15 residues. After removal of 6 bases from V and 1 base from J, the junction contained 4 bases not matched to a gene. Germline lookup yields CDR1 WSHSY and CDR2 SAAADI. The CDR3 DNA sequence: TGCGCCAGCAGACGGGGACTAGCGGTCCAAGAGACCCAGTACTTC. This sequence encodes CASRRGLAVQETQYF.

The genes are TRBV2 and TRBJ1-5; D gene ambiguous. CDR1 SNHLY and CDR2 FYNNEI come from the germline V gene. The CDR3 is 16 residues long. V lost 3 bases and J 6 bases, leaving 18 bases between the germline ends. The CDR3 sequence is CASSDWLGAASQPQHF. The DNA of the CDR3 is TGTGCCAGCAGTGATTGGTTGGGAGCGGCAAGTCAGCCCCAGCATTTT.

In its sample, this clonotype was seen a few times. The V gene is TRBV20-1, the J gene TRBJ2-5, with 8 bases lining up with TRBD2. Germline trimming cut 8 bases from V and 5 bases from J; bases unmatched to any gene: 13. CDR3 size: 14 residues. CDR1 and CDR2 (germline): DFQATT, SNEGSKA (reference sequence). This CDR3 is CSTNHGGAGETQYF. In DNA form, the CDR3 reads TGCAGTACCAACCACGGGGGGGCTGGCGAGACCCAGTACTTC.

The chain has TRBV6-2 or TRBV6-3 and TRBJ1-2; possibly TRBD1 for D (6 bases). V gave up 5 bases and J gave up 2 bases, with 12 bases separating them. There are 14 residues in the CDR3. The germline V gene has CDR1 MNHEY and CDR2 SVGEGT. The CDR3 here is CASSDYDRNYGYTF. In DNA form, the CDR3 reads TGTGCCAGCAGTGATTACGACAGGAACTATGGCTACACCTTC.

This clonotype turned up a few times. This chain joins TRBV30 and TRBJ2-7, with D tentatively TRBD1 (6 bases). This CDR3 region has 15 residues. Trimming stripped 0 bases from V and 3 bases from J, with 15 bases between. Germline V gene sequence: CDR1 GTSNPN, CDR2 SVGIG (reference sequence). The CDR3 sequence is CAWSVQGLLIYEQYF. The CDR3 nucleotides read TGTGCCTGGAGTGTTCAGGGGCTCCTCATCTACGAGCAGTACTTC.

This clonotype was seen a handful of times. This chain connects TRBV7-2 to TRBJ2-1, with 9 bases fitting TRBD2. This CDR3 contains 17 residues. V lost 0 bases, J lost 0 bases, and 3 bases stayed unmatched. The germline V gene encodes CDR1 SGHTA and CDR2 FQGNSA. Here the CDR3 reads CASSLARLAVSYNEQFF. The CDR3 DNA follows: TGTGCCAGCAGCTTAGCGCGACTAGCGGTCTCCTACAATGAGCAGTTCTTC.

This clonotype was seen at least ten times. CDR3 region: CASSWSVGETQYF. The CDR3 DNA is TGTGCCAGCAGTTGGTCGGTCGGAGAGACCCAGTACTTC. V gene TRBV27 combines with J gene TRBJ2-5, with no clear D. Germline V CDR1 and CDR2: MNHEY, SMNVEV (reference sequence). Trimming removed 4 bases at V and 4 bases at J, with 10 bases between. The CDR3 has 13 residues.

This clonotype was counted a few times. The chain carries TRBV12-3 or TRBV12-4 and TRBJ2-7, with D possibly TRBD1 on 5 matching bases. The CDR3 extends over 14 amino acids. With 6 bases removed from V and 3 bases from J, the gap between germline ends came to 15 bases. The CDR3 DNA reads as TGTGCCAGCAGCCGGAACAGGATTTACTACGAGCAGTACTTC. Translating gives CASSRNRIYYEQYF.

Details on this clonotype: This may arise from a read error, as a much more abundant clone is one base away. The chain carries TRBV29-1 and TRBJ2-6, with 9 bases lining up with TRBD1. The CDR3 is 16 amino acids. Germline V lookup: CDR1 SQVTM, CDR2 ANQGSEA. CDR3 DNA: TGCGGCGTTGAACCCCGGGACAGGGCCGGGGCCAACGTCCTGACTTTC. Its translation is CGVEPRDRAGANVLTF.

In its sample, this clonotype was seen a few times. The V gene is TRBV20-1, the J gene TRBJ2-7; D is unresolved. The germline gives CDR1 DFQATT, CDR2 SNEGSKA (reference sequence). Trimming took 5 bases from V and 4 from J, leaving 9 bases between them. This CDR3 has 11 residues. The CDR3 DNA is TGCAGTGCTGCCGGAGAGTACGAGCAGTACTTC. As protein: CSAAGEYEQYF.

This clonotype came up a few times. The chain is built from TRBV5-1 and TRBJ2-5; D call uncertain. Trimming stripped 0 bases from V and 4 bases from J, with 10 bases between. CDR3 length equals 14 residues. The germline CDR1 and CDR2 sequences are SGHRS and YFSETQ. CDR3 DNA sequence: TGCGCCAGCAGCTTGGCTCGATCTGTAGAGACCCAGTACTTC. This translates into CASSLARSVETQYF.